The 10 T cell receptor beta chains below were found in one sample sequenced in a study of blood T cell repertoires in COVID-19. Clones were sequenced by immunoSEQ multiplex PCR, and TCRdb holds only the in-frame ones, with some missing. Here the sample spans tens of thousands of clones, 88% being singletons. Sequences were obtained from peripheral blood. The receptors come from a woman aged 50 to 60 with active COVID-19.

This clone appeared a few times. The V call is TRBV4-1, the J call TRBJ2-5; TRBD2 might be the D (6 bases). Trimming pared 1 base from V and 1 base from J, leaving 7 bases between. CDR3 length: 14 residues. Germline assignment: CDR1 MGHRA and CDR2 YSYEKL. Here the CDR3 reads CASSQGGLQETQYF. CDR3 nucleotide sequence: TGCGCCAGCAGCCAAGGGGGACTCCAAGAGACCCAGTACTTC.

The chain joins TRBV30 to TRBJ1-3; 7 bases agree with TRBD1. Germline V gene lookup returns CDR1 GTSNPN and CDR2 SVGIG (reference sequence). The CDR3 runs 14 residues. Germline trimming cut 0 bases from V and 8 bases from J; bases unmatched to any gene: 7. This CDR3 reads CAWSVWGRGDTIYF. The CDR3 DNA sequence: TGTGCCTGGAGTGTATGGGGCAGGGGGGACACCATATATTTT. Using reference TRBV30 and TRBJ1-3 for the parts outside the CDR3, the full variable domain is SQTIHQWPATLVQPVGSPLSLECTVEGTSNPNLYWYRQAAGRGLQLLFYSVGIGQISSEVPQNLSASRPQDRQFILSSKKLLLSDSGFYLCAWSVWGRGDTIYFGEGSWLTVV.

The chain couples TRBV18 to TRBJ2-7, with D possibly matching TRBD2 (6 bases). The CDR3 runs to 17 residues. The germline CDR1 and CDR2 sequences are KGHSH and LQKENI. V shed 2 bases and J shed 5 bases, with 22 bases lying between them. Here the CDR3 reads CASSPNQMELAHDEQYF. DNA of the CDR3: TGTGCCAGCTCACCAAACCAAATGGAACTAGCTCACGACGAGCAGTACTTC.

This sequence joins TRBV28 and TRBJ1-5, with D perhaps TRBD1 (6 bases). This CDR3 spans 17 amino acids. Between the trimmed V and J ends, which lost 5 bases and 5 bases, there was a span of 22 bases. The germline V gene encodes CDR1 MDHEN and CDR2 SYDVKM. The CDR3 reads CASSGDIHHGGDQPQHF. The CDR3 region has the DNA TGTGCCAGCAGTGGGGACATTCATCATGGCGGCGATCAGCCCCAGCATTTT.

A single count supports this clone. This chain joins TRBV27 and TRBJ2-1, with D possibly TRBD2 on 6 matching bases. Germline V gene sequence: CDR1 MNHEY, CDR2 SMNVEV (reference sequence). Deletions cut 6 bases from V and 9 bases from J, with 21 bases between. This CDR3 is built from 15 residues. The CDR3 loop is CASRAVGTPESEQFF. CDR3 DNA: TGTGCCAGCAGGGCCGTCGGGACTCCGGAGAGTGAGCAGTTCTTC.

The V and J genes are TRBV9 and TRBJ2-1; 12 bases map to TRBD2. This CDR3 is 15 amino acids long. With V trimmed by 4 bases and J by 5 bases, 4 bases remained unmatched. Germline CDR1 SGDLS, CDR2 YYNGEE. The CDR3 spells CASSQTSGSHNEQFF. The CDR3 coding sequence is TGTGCCAGCAGCCAGACTAGCGGGAGCCACAATGAGCAGTTCTTC.

The genes are TRBV7-8 and TRBJ2-7; 7 positions match TRBD1. V dropped 1 base and J dropped 1; count of bases not matched to a gene: 10. The CDR3 is 17 amino acids. Germline loops: CDR1 SGHVS, CDR2 FQNEAQ. Here the CDR3 reads CASSLGVRGRLSYEQYF. In DNA, the CDR3 is TGTGCCAGCAGCTTAGGTGTAAGGGGGCGGCTATCCTACGAGCAGTACTTC.

The CDR3 DNA sequence: TGCGCCAGCAGCTTCACGGGGGACAAAAACATTCAGTACTTC. Its translation is CASSFTGDKNIQYF. The genes are TRBV5-1 and TRBJ2-4; D might be TRBD2 (6 bases). This CDR3 region has 14 residues. Germline V CDR1 and CDR2: SGHRS, YFSETQ. Trimming took 2 bases from V and 3 from J, leaving 9 bases between them.

J is TRBJ2-5 and V is TRBV7-9; D uncertain. From germline, CDR1 is SEHNR and CDR2 FQNEAQ (reference sequence). The CDR3 runs to 13 residues. V was shortened by 5 bases and J by 0 bases, with 7 bases between the two germline ends. CDR3 sequence: CASSIRDQETQYF. The CDR3 nucleotides are TGTGCCAGCAGCATCCGGGACCAAGAGACCCAGTACTTC.

The V and J genes are TRBV5-4 and TRBJ1-2; D uncertain. V was cut by 0 bases and J by 7 bases, with 13 bases left in between. The CDR3 loop spans 14 amino acids. Germline lookup yields CDR1 SGHNT and CDR2 YYREEE (reference sequence). The CDR3 spells CASSLGLGRSGYTF. As DNA, the CDR3 is TGTGCCAGCAGCTTGGGGCTGGGTCGGAGTGGCTACACCTTC.